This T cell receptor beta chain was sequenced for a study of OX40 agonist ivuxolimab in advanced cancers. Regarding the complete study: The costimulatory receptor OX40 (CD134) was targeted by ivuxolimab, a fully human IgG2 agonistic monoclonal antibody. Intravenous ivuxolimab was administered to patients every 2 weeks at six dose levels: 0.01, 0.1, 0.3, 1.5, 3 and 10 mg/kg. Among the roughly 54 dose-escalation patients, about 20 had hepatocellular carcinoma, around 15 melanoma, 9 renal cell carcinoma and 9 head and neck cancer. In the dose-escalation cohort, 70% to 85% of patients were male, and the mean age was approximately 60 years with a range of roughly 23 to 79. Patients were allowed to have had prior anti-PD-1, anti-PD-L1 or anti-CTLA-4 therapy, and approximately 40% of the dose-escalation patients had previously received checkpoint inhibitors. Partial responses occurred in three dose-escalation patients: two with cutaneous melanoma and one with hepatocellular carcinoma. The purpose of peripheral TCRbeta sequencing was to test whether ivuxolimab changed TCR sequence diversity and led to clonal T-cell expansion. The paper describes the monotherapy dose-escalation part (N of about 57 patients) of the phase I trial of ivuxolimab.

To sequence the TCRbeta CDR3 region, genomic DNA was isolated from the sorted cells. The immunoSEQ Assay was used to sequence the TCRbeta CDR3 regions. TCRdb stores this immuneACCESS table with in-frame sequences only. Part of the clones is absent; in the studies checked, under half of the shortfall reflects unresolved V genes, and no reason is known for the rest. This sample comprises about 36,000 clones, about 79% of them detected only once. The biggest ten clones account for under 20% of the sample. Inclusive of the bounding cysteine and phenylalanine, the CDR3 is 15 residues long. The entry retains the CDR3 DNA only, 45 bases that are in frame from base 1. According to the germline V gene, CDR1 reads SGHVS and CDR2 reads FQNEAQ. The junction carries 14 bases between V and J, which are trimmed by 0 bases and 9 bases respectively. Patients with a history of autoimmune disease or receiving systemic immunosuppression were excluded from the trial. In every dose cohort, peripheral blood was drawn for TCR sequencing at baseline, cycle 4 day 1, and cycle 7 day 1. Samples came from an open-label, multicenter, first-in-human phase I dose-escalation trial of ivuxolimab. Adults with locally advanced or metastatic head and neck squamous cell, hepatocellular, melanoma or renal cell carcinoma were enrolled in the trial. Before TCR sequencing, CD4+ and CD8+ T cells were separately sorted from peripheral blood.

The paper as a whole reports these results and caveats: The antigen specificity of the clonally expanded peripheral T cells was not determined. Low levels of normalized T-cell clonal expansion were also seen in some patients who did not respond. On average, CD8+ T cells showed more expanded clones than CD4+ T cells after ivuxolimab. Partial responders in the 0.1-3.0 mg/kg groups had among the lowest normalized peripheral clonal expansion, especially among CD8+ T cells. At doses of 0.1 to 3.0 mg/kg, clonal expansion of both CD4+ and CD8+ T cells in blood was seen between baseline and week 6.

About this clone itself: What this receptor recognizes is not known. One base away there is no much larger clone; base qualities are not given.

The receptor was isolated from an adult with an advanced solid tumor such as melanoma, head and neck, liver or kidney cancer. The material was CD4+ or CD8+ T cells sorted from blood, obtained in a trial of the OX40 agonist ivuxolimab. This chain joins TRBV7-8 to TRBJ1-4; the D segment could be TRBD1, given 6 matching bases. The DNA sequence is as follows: TGTGCCAGCAGCTTAGCGGAGGCCAGGGGAAAAAAACTGTTTTTT. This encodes CASSLAEARGKKLFF.